Sequencing of this T cell receptor beta chain was carried out in a study of shared clonotypes between healthy human individuals. Worth noting for this clone: Its target is unknown.

Overall study results and limits: Researchers sampled blood only, noting tissue repertoires likely differ.

Some clones are missing from TCRdb's copy, which holds only in-frame ones; the method was immunoSEQ multiplex PCR. The data hold 2 million to 3 million clones, with roughly 93% observed a single time. V was trimmed by 2 bases and J by 3 bases, leaving 7 bases between them. This CDR3 has 13 residues. The germline gives CDR1 SGHNT, CDR2 YYREEE (reference sequence). The origin of this receptor is a man aged 18-30 years in good health. Some clones in this sample may be carry-over from other donors' samples. The rearrangement uses TRBV5-4 and TRBJ2-3; D is perhaps TRBD1 (5 bases). The specimen was naive CD4+ T cells from PBMCs. Subset defined: CD45RA+ positively selected. The CDR3 here is CASSFPGTDTQYF. In DNA form, the CDR3 reads TGTGCCAGCAGCTTTCCAGGGACAGATACGCAGTATTTT.